The 12 T cell receptor beta chains in this list originate from one sample, sequenced in a study of T cells in narcolepsy. The table came from immunoSEQ multiplex PCR; TCRdb's copy has only in-frame clones and leaves some out. Of 30,000 to 40,000 clones detected, about 85% appear once; the ten largest clones hold approximately 0.8%. Sequencing input: CD45RA- memory CD4+ T cells from PBMCs. These receptors were taken from a human donor with narcolepsy.

This clone was observed a few times. J is TRBJ1-2 and V is TRBV4-2, with TRBD1 matching over 7 bases. This CDR3 is built from 14 residues. Germline CDR1 reads LGHNA; CDR2 reads YNFKEQ. V was pared by 3 bases and J by 4 bases, with 5 bases of the junction left unmatched. The CDR3 loop reads CASSQGTAGYGYTF. The CDR3 DNA reads as TGTGCCAGCAGCCAGGGGACAGCCGGCTATGGCTACACCTTC.

V gene TRBV4-2 combines with J gene TRBJ2-3; the match to TRBD2 covers 13 bases. Trimming at V came to 1 base and at J to 4 bases, leaving 5 bases not matched to a gene. This CDR3 comprises 17 residues. Germline CDR1 and CDR2: LGHNA and YNFKEQ. The chain's CDR3 is CASSQATSGRASDTQYF. The CDR3, as DNA: TGTGCCAGCAGCCAAGCAACTAGCGGGAGGGCCTCAGATACGCAGTATTTT.

V gene TRBV5-1 combines with J gene TRBJ1-1, with TRBD1 as a possible D gene (6 bases). CDR1 is SGHRS, CDR2 YFSETQ, per germline. CDR3 size: 17 residues. The V and J ends lost 5 bases and 3 bases respectively, with 23 bases between them. CDR3 in amino acids: CASRRALGGQVDTEAFF. The CDR3 DNA reads as TGCGCCAGCAGGCGGGCGCTCGGGGGGCAAGTTGACACTGAAGCTTTCTTT.

V usage is TRBV5-4 and J usage is TRBJ2-3, with TRBD2 matching 7 bases. This CDR3 comprises 12 residues. The V gene's germline CDR1 is SGHNT and CDR2 YYREEE (reference sequence). Germline trimming cut 4 bases from V and 7 bases from J; bases unmatched to any gene: 3. The CDR3 here is CASSLSGYTQYF. The CDR3 nucleotides read TGTGCCAGCAGCCTTAGCGGGTATACGCAGTATTTT.

This clone has just a few counts. The J gene is TRBJ2-5, the V gene TRBV30; no reliable D call. V was clipped by 3 bases and J by 6 bases, with 8 bases between them. The CDR3 loop spans 11 amino acids. CDR1 and CDR2 (germline): GTSNPN, SVGIG (reference sequence). Written as DNA, the CDR3 is TGTGCCTGGAGAAACGAGAAGACCCAGTACTTC. Encoded protein: CAWRNEKTQYF.

The V call is TRBV28, the J call TRBJ2-7; D ambiguous. Germline CDR1 is MDHEN and CDR2 is SYDVKM. The CDR3 has 15 amino acids. Trimming took 4 bases from V and 3 from J, leaving 16 bases between them. CDR3 in DNA: TGTGCCAGCAGTTGGGCCCCCTTAGTTAGCTACGAGCAGTACTTC. This translates into CASSWAPLVSYEQYF.

This clone was seen a single time. V usage is TRBV29-1 and J usage is TRBJ1-1; 7 bases align to TRBD1. V was clipped by 6 bases and J by 0 bases; unmatched bases: 4. The CDR3 spans 13 residues. CDR1 and CDR2 (germline): SQVTM, ANQGSEA. The CDR3 region has the DNA TGCAGCGTCAACAGGGGTTTGAACACTGAAGCTTTCTTT. This gives the protein CSVNRGLNTEAFF.

In the case of this clone: One junction end disagrees with the germline gene, perhaps due to a read error. This sequence joins TRBV7-2 and TRBJ1-2, with 7 nucleotides matching TRBD1. The germline gives CDR1 SGHTA, CDR2 FQGNSA. The CDR3 has 14 amino acids. DNA for the CDR3: TGTGCCAGCGGCTTAGCGGGGGACAGATCGGGCTACACCTTC. Protein product: CASGLAGDRSGYTF.

The chain carries TRBV13 and TRBJ2-1, with 9 bases fitting TRBD1. Germline V gives CDR1 PRHDT, CDR2 FYEKMQ (reference sequence). This CDR3 contains 17 residues. Trimming cost V 5 bases and J 4 bases; bases outside gene matches: 12. The CDR3 DNA is TGTGCCAGCAGCGGAGGGTCGAACAGGGGGCTGTACAATGAGCAGTTCTTC. Protein: CASSGGSNRGLYNEQFF. Filled out from reference TRBV13 and TRBJ2-1, the complete variable domain reads AAGVIQSPRHLIKEKRETATLKCYPIPRHDTVYWYQQGPGQDPQFLISFYEKMQSDKGSIPDRFSAQQFSDYHSELNMSSLELGDSALYFCASSGGSNRGLYNEQFFGPGTRLTVL.

The chain has TRBV28 and TRBJ2-1; 8 positions match TRBD1. CDR3 length: 16 amino acids. J lost 4 bases, V lost 4 bases, and 9 bases had no gene match. In germline, CDR1 is MDHEN, CDR2 SYDVKM. As DNA, the CDR3 is TGTGCCAGCAGTTCCGACAGGGGCGGAAGATACAATGAGCAGTTCTTC. It yields the protein CASSSDRGGRYNEQFF.

In nucleotides, the CDR3 is TGTGCCAGCAGCTTACTCCTATTTATAGGCAATGAGCAGTTCTTC. It is translated as CASSLLLFIGNEQFF. The chain joins TRBV11-2 to TRBJ2-1; no clear D. The length of the CDR3 is 15 residues. The germline V gene encodes CDR1 SGHAT and CDR2 FQNNGV. Trimming pared 2 bases from V and 6 bases from J, leaving 14 bases between.

Only one count was recorded for this clone. The rearrangement links TRBV6-6 to TRBJ1-3, with TRBD1 matching over 11 bases. This CDR3 has 15 amino acids. Trimming at V came to 8 bases and at J to 4 bases, leaving 7 bases not matched to a gene. The germline CDR1 and CDR2 sequences are MNHNY and SVGAGI (reference sequence). CDR3 residues: CASGQGQGAGNTIYF. The DNA of the CDR3 is TGTGCCAGCGGGCAAGGACAGGGGGCGGGAAACACCATATATTTT.